This TCR beta chain was found in a study of CD4+ T cells in melanoma. V shed 2 bases and J shed 6 bases, with 13 bases lying between them. The germline gives CDR1 SGHTS, CDR2 YDEGEE. This CDR3 has 14 amino acids. Remarks on this clone: No antigen is known for it.

TCRdb keeps only in-frame clones here, not all; method: immunoSEQ multiplex PCR. The sample gives about 120,000 clones, approximately 92% of which show up once; roughly 3.5% is in the top ten. The study's findings and limits: Reportedly, melanoma neoantigen-specific CD4+ T cells showed varied differentiation states. A reported correlation linked neoantigen-specific CD4+ T cells to CD8+, macrophage and B cell function.

The receptor's source is a human donor with melanoma. Material: peripheral blood. The rearrangement links TRBV5-8 to TRBJ2-3, with D possibly being TRBD2 (6 bases). This chain's CDR3 is CASSFGGERDTQYF. In DNA, the CDR3 is TGTGCCAGCAGCTTTGGAGGGGAAAGGGATACGCAGTATTTT.